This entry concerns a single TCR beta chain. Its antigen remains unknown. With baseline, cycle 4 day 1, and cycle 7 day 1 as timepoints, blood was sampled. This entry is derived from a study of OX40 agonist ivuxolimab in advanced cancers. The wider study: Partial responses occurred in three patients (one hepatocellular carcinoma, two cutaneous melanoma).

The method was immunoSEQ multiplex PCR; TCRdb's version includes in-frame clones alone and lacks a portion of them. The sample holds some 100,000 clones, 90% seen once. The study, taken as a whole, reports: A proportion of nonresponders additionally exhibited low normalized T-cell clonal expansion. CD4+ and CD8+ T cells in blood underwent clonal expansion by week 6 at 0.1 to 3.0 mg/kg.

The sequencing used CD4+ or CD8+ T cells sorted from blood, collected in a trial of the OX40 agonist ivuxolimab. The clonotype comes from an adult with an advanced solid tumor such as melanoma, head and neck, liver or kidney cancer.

The CDR3 coding sequence is TGTGCCATCAGTGACGCCCTAAGGACTAGACTCCACGAGCAGTACTTC. This translates into CAISDALRTRLHEQYF. The chain links TRBV10-3 to TRBJ2-7; 7 bases line up with TRBD2. Germline-derived CDR1 and CDR2 are ENHRY and SYGVKD. The CDR3 has 16 residues. Germline trimming cut 3 bases from V and 5 bases from J; bases unmatched to any gene: 13.